The 11 T cell receptor beta chains reported below all come from one sample, sequenced in a study of blood T cell repertoires in COVID-19. TCRdb keeps only in-frame clones here, not all; method: immunoSEQ multiplex PCR. The sample comprises 200,000 to 250,000 clones, 80% of which are singletons, and 4.5% to 7% rests with the top ten. Sequenced material: peripheral blood. The source is a woman between 65 and 79 years old with acute or convalescent COVID-19.

This clone was found once. V and J are TRBV5-1 and TRBJ1-1; TRBD1 matches at 7 bases. Germline V lookup: CDR1 SGHRS, CDR2 YFSETQ. V lost 0 bases, J lost 7 bases, and 6 bases stayed unmatched. The CDR3 has 14 residues. The DNA of the CDR3 is TGCGCCAGCAGCTTGGTCGGGACAGCCCTTGAAGCTTTCTTT. The encoded protein is CASSLVGTALEAFF. The full variable domain, its missing parts supplied by reference TRBV5-1 and TRBJ1-1, is KAGVTQTPRYLIKTRGQQVTLSCSPISGHRSVSWYQQTPGQGLQFLFEYFSETQRNKGNFPGRFSGRQFSNSRSEMNVSTLELGDSALYLCASSLVGTALEAFFGQGTRLTVV.

This clone appeared a few times. The V call is TRBV30, the J call TRBJ2-2, with a weak D call TRBD1 (6 bases). V was shortened by 2 bases and J by 4 bases, with 14 bases between the two germline ends. CDR3 length: 15 amino acids. Per germline, CDR1 GTSNPN and CDR2 SVGIG (reference sequence). CDR3 nucleotide sequence: TGTGCCTGGAGTCCCGGACAGATTAGCACCGGGGAGCTGTTTTTT. Protein product: CAWSPGQISTGELFF.

CDR3 sequence: CASSWGLAGGSYNEQFF. CDR3 DNA sequence: TGTGCCAGCAGTTGGGGACTAGCGGGAGGTTCCTACAATGAGCAGTTCTTC. The V call is TRBV27, the J call TRBJ2-1, with TRBD2 matching over 15 bases. CDR1 MNHEY and CDR2 SMNVEV come from the germline V gene (reference sequence). The V segment lost 4 bases and the J segment 1 base; nucleotides outside the gene matches: 2. This CDR3 spans 17 amino acids.

This chain joins TRBV12-5 and TRBJ1-5; tentative D call: TRBD1 (5 bases). The CDR3 has 13 residues. V gave up 9 bases and J gave up 7 bases, with 16 bases separating them. Germline loops: CDR1 LGHNT, CDR2 FRNRAP. CDR3 loop: CARGKQGRQPQHF. Written as DNA, the CDR3 is TGTGCTAGAGGGAAGCAGGGCCGCCAGCCCCAGCATTTT.

The gene calls are TRBV5-1 and TRBJ1-2, with TRBD1 identical over 9 bases. This CDR3 is 15 amino acids long. Germline lookup yields CDR1 SGHRS and CDR2 YFSETQ. The trim removed 4 bases at V and 8 bases at J, leaving 12 bases unmatched. CDR3: CASSPRLQGARGYTF. DNA for the CDR3: TGCGCCAGCAGCCCTAGATTACAGGGGGCGCGAGGCTACACCTTC.

The rearrangement uses TRBV24-1 and TRBJ2-5; 11 nucleotides match TRBD1. Looked up from germline, CDR1 is KGHDR and CDR2 is SFDVKD. The CDR3 consists of 16 residues. The V and J ends lost 6 bases and 3 bases, in that order; junction bases with no gene match: 8. CDR3 DNA sequence: TGTGCCACCAGTTATCGGGACAGGGGGGCCGAAGAGACCCAGTACTTC. This sequence encodes CATSYRDRGAEETQYF.

V is TRBV11-2 and J is TRBJ2-1, with D perhaps TRBD1 (6 bases). Trimming took 2 bases from V and 5 from J, leaving 10 bases between them. In germline, CDR1 is SGHAT, CDR2 FQNNGV. The CDR3 has 14 amino acids. CDR3 nucleotide sequence: TGTGCCAGCAGCTTAATGGGACAACACAATGAGCAGTTCTTC. Protein sequence: CASSLMGQHNEQFF. Filled out from reference TRBV11-2 and TRBJ2-1, the complete variable domain reads EAGVAQSPRYKIIEKRQSVAFWCNPISGHATLYWYQQILGQGPKLLIQFQNNGVVDDSQLPKDRFSAERLKGVDSTLKIQPAKLEDSAVYLCASSLMGQHNEQFFGPGTRLTVL.

The chain joins TRBV27 to TRBJ2-3; D not resolved. The CDR3 has 15 residues. Germline CDR1 and CDR2: MNHEY and SMNVEV (reference sequence). V was clipped by 0 bases and J by 2 bases, with 9 bases between them. The CDR3 bases are TGTGCCAGCAGTTTATCTCGGGTCTCCACAGATACGCAGTATTTT. Protein product: CASSLSRVSTDTQYF.

V is TRBV5-6 and J is TRBJ2-3, with D possibly being TRBD2 (6 bases). The CDR3 has 16 amino acids. V lost 0 bases and J 5 bases, leaving 16 bases between the germline ends. Germline-derived CDR1 and CDR2 are SGHDT and YYEEEE. The CDR3 reads CASSLVGTPGVDTQYF. CDR3 DNA sequence: TGTGCCAGCAGCTTGGTCGGGACTCCGGGGGTAGATACGCAGTATTTT.

V gene TRBV7-9 combines with J gene TRBJ1-2; D possibly corresponds to TRBD1 (6 bases). Trimming left V 4 bases short and J 4 bases short, with 16 bases between. CDR1 is SEHNR and CDR2 is FQNEAQ in the germline V gene (reference sequence). The CDR3 totals 15 residues. The CDR3 protein is CASSSRTDLGYGYTF. The CDR3 DNA follows: TGTGCCAGCAGCTCCCGGACAGATCTTGGCTATGGCTACACCTTC.

The V gene is TRBV7-8, the J gene TRBJ1-5; TRBD1 might be the D (5 bases). This CDR3 is 15 amino acids long. Germline CDR1 and CDR2: SGHVS and FQNEAQ. Trimming removed 1 base at V and 6 bases at J, with 13 bases between. As DNA, the CDR3 is TGTGCCAGCAGCTTAGGTCAGGGCCGCGGTCAGCCCCAGCATTTT. Translating gives CASSLGQGRGQPQHF.